This T cell receptor (beta chain) came from a study of blood T cells in healthy people across ages. General observations from the study: Unsorted PBMC material precluded a definitive naive versus antigen-experienced comparison.

The use of a sample-barcoded 5' primer and a J-beta primer mix characterized a second PCR of about 7 to 12 cycles. Sequencing recovered at least 2.5 million CDR3-containing paired-end reads from each sample. TCRdb independently ran MiXCR on the 5' RACE reads; one entry per CDR3 protein. The table includes about 670,000 distinct CDR3 sequences, roughly two fifths detected once. This CDR3 has 15 residues. V gave up 5 bases and J gave up 4 bases, with 17 bases separating them. Germline V gene sequence: CDR1 SQVTM, CDR2 ANQGSEA. Concerning this clonotype: What it binds is not known.

Sequenced input: blood. This receptor was obtained from a man aged 80 or over in good health. The chain has TRBV29-1 and TRBJ2-2; D tentatively fits TRBD1 or TRBD2 (6 bases each). CDR3 residues: CSVTGSLRGTGELFF. The CDR3 region has the DNA TGCAGCGTTACCGGGAGCCTCAGGGGCACCGGGGAGCTGTTTTTT.